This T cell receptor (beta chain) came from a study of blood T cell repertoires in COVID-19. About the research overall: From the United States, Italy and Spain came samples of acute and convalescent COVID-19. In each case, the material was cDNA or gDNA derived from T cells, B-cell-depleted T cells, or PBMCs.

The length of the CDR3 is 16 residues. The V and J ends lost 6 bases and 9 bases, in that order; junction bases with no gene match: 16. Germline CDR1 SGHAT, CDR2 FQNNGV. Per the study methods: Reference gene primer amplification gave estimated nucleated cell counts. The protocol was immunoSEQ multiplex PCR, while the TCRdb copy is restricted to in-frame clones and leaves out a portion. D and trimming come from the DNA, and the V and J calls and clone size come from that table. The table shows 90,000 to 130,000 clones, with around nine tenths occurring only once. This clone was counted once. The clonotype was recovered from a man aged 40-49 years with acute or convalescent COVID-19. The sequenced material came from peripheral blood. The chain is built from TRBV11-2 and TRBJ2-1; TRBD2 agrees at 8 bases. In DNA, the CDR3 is TGTGCCAGCAGTCCCGTCCCGGGGGGGAAGGTCCGTGAGCAGTTCTTC. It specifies CASSPVPGGKVREQFF.